The 7 T cell receptor beta chains reported below all come from one sample, sequenced in a study of shared clonotypes between healthy human individuals. Repertoires were generated with immunoSEQ multiplex PCR, while TCRdb's copy carries only in-frame clones and drops some. The profile shows some 980,000 clones, more than 75% of them singletons. The material sequenced was memory CD4+ T cells sorted from blood. Subset defined: CD45RA-negative fraction. The origin of the receptors is a man between 18 and 35 years old in good health.

The rearrangement joins TRBV19 to TRBJ2-7, with D possibly being TRBD1 (6 bases). V was cut by 3 bases and J by 9 bases, with 18 bases left in between. The V gene's germline CDR1 is LNHDA and CDR2 SQIVND (reference sequence). This CDR3 has 14 amino acids. DNA for the CDR3: TGTGCCAGTAGTATGCAGGCCGGCTCAGGGGTGCAGTACTTC. It specifies CASSMQAGSGVQYF.

This chain joins TRBV10-2 and TRBJ2-7; a possible D gene is TRBD1 (6 bases). V gave up 0 bases and J gave up 1 base, with 7 bases separating them. Germline V CDR1 and CDR2: WSHSY, SAAADI. This CDR3 spans 14 amino acids. The CDR3 is CASSESRGSYEQYF. DNA for the CDR3: TGCGCCAGCAGTGAGTCGAGGGGGTCCTACGAGCAGTACTTC.

A remark on this clone: A far larger clone is off by one base, so a read error is likely. The same CDR3 arises from other DNA sequences in this sample as well. The chain combines TRBV7-2 with TRBJ2-6, with D maybe TRBD1 (5 bases). CDR1 and CDR2 (germline): SGHTA, FQGNSA. The CDR3 totals 15 residues. The germline V and J ends were trimmed by 5 bases and 0 bases, with 8 bases remaining between them. The CDR3: CASSLDSSGANVLTF. CDR3 DNA: TGTGCCAGCAGCCTAGACAGCTCTGGGGCCAACGTCCTGACTTTC.

CDR3 residues: CACFRGGLSSTDTQYF. The CDR3, as DNA: TGTGCCTGTTTCCGGGGGGGCCTTTCTAGCACAGATACGCAGTATTTT. The V and J genes are TRBV5-4 and TRBJ2-3; 8 bases are shared with TRBD2. V shed 10 bases, J shed 0 bases, and the junction held 13 bases outside the gene matches. CDR1 is SGHNT and CDR2 is YYREEE in the germline V gene (reference sequence). CDR3 length equals 16 residues.

J is TRBJ2-3 and V is TRBV9, with D perhaps matching TRBD2 (5 bases). V lost 0 bases and J lost 7, with 15 bases in between. The CDR3 contains 15 residues. CDR1 and CDR2 from the germline V gene are SGDLS and YYNGEE. The CDR3 sequence: CASSVAGEYRHTQYF. The CDR3 DNA sequence: TGTGCCAGCAGCGTAGCTGGGGAGTACCGGCATACGCAGTATTTT.

This clone turned up a few times. V gene TRBV19 combines with J gene TRBJ1-1; D is unclear. V gave up 5 bases and J gave up 0 bases, with 16 bases separating them. The CDR3 loop spans 16 amino acids. Germline CDR1 reads LNHDA; CDR2 reads SQIVND (reference sequence). The CDR3 region has the DNA TGTGCCAGTAGTCTTGTGGGCGAACCCTTGAACACTGAAGCTTTCTTT. Translation: CASSLVGEPLNTEAFF.

The V and J genes are TRBV20-1 and TRBJ1-2; D not resolved. With 3 bases removed from V and 8 bases from J, the gap between germline ends came to 10 bases. Germline CDR1 reads DFQATT; CDR2 reads SNEGSKA (reference sequence). The CDR3 sequence is 11 residues long. CDR3 sequence (DNA): TGCAGTGCTAGGGGCTGGGGAGGCTACACCTTC. Amino acid sequence: CSARGWGGYTF.